The 26 T cell receptor beta chains given below trace back to one sample, sequenced in a study of blood T cells in healthy people across ages. Sample-barcoded 5' priming and a J-beta primer mix drove a second PCR of roughly 7 to 11 cycles. TCRdb analysed the 5' RACE reads with MiXCR anew, one entry per CDR3 protein. The table lists about 800,000 distinct CDR3 sequences, roughly 50% of them singletons. The sequenced sample consisted of blood. The source is a man between 25 and 39 years old in good health.

The rearrangement joins TRBV4-3 to TRBJ2-1, with TRBD1 as a possible D gene (5 bases). The CDR3 extends over 15 amino acids. Germline CDR1 reads LGHNA; CDR2 reads YSLEER. Trimming pared 4 bases from V and 7 bases from J, leaving 17 bases between. CDR3 nucleotides: TGCGCCAGCAGCCCCCAGGGCGAGTCTTTGAATGAGCAGTTCTTC. It codes for CASSPQGESLNEQFF.

V and J are TRBV12-3 or TRBV12-4 and TRBJ2-7; 7 bases agree with TRBD1. The CDR3 extends over 15 amino acids. Trimming removed 8 bases from V and 0 bases from J; junction bases left unmatched: 10. CDR3 coding DNA: TGTGCCAGCTCCCCACAGGGGTGGGGCTCCTACGAGCAGTACTTC. It encodes CASSPQGWGSYEQYF.

This chain uses TRBV9 with TRBJ2-1, with 8 bases lining up with TRBD2. This CDR3 has 14 amino acids. CDR1 is SGDLS, CDR2 YYNGEE, per germline. Trimming at V came to 3 bases and at J to 12 bases, leaving 11 bases not matched to a gene. The CDR3 DNA sequence: TGTGCCAGCAGCGGGAAGGGCAGCGGGGGTCGGCAGTTCTTC. Translating it yields CASSGKGSGGRQFF.

This clonotype has only one observation. A read error may produce the germline difference seen at one junction end. This chain links TRBV27 with TRBJ2-1; D unresolved. The germline gives CDR1 MNHEY, CDR2 SMNVEV (reference sequence). The CDR3 totals 14 residues. Here the CDR3 DNA reads TGTGCCAGCAGTGTAGGTTCGGGCTACAATGGGCAGTTCTTC. Residues: CASSVGSGYNGQFF.

This clonotype was recorded a few times. The chain links TRBV7-2 to TRBJ1-2; 9 nucleotides line up with TRBD1. The germline V gene has CDR1 SGHTA and CDR2 FQGNSA. V was pared by 4 bases and J by 4 bases, with 4 bases of the junction left unmatched. This CDR3 has 14 residues. The CDR3 DNA reads TGTGCCAGCAGCTCTCGGACAGGGGCCTATGGCTACACCTTC. Protein: CASSSRTGAYGYTF. Based on the CDR3 plus reference TRBV7-2 and TRBJ1-2, the full variable domain is GAGVSQSPSNKVTEKGKDVELRCDPISGHTALYWYRQSLGQGLEFLIYFQGNSAPDKSGLPSDRFSAERTGGSVSTLTIQRTQQEDSAVYLCASSSRTGAYGYTFGSGTRLTVV.

This rearrangement joins TRBV20-1 to TRBJ1-2; D might be TRBD1 (5 bases). Germline V CDR1 and CDR2: DFQATT, SNEGSKA (reference sequence). The CDR3 has 13 amino acids. Between the trimmed V and J ends, which lost 3 bases and 3 bases, there was a span of 11 bases. In nucleotides, the CDR3 is TGCAGTGCTAGGCTTGGGACGGACTATGGCTACACCTTC. Amino acid sequence: CSARLGTDYGYTF.

The gene calls are TRBV29-1 and TRBJ2-1, with D possibly being TRBD1 (5 bases). Germline-derived CDR1 and CDR2 are SQVTM and ANQGSEA. This CDR3 is 14 amino acids long. Trimming took 7 bases from V and 5 from J, leaving 18 bases between them. CDR3: CSASGRVNDNEQFF. The DNA for the CDR3 is TGCAGCGCCTCCGGCAGGGTCAACGACAATGAGCAGTTCTTC.

This clonotype has more than one count but fewer than ten. The chain has TRBV7-2 and TRBJ1-4, with D possibly matching TRBD1 (6 bases). This CDR3 has 16 amino acids. V was clipped by 0 bases and J by 7 bases, with 15 bases between them. The germline V gene encodes CDR1 SGHTA and CDR2 FQGNSA. The CDR3 DNA sequence: TGTGCCAGCAGCTTAGCGCTTCGTGGGGGCGCTGAAAAACTGTTTTTT. Translated, it gives CASSLALRGGAEKLFF.

The rearrangement uses TRBV20-1 and TRBJ2-7; 9 nucleotides match TRBD1. CDR1 is DFQATT and CDR2 is SNEGSKA in the germline V gene (reference sequence). Trimming cost V 5 bases and J 7 bases; bases outside gene matches: 12. This CDR3 has 14 residues. The CDR3 is CSASNRGLSNEQYF. The CDR3 region has the DNA TGCAGTGCTTCGAACAGGGGGCTCTCCAATGAGCAGTACTTC.

This clonotype showed up just a few times. A read error may be the cause here, since a much bigger clone is one base away. The V gene is TRBV20-1, the J gene TRBJ2-1, with 7 bases that match TRBD2. The J call may be incorrect, as the DNA end agrees better with TRBJ2-7. This CDR3 spans 15 amino acids. CDR1 DFQATT and CDR2 SNEGSKA come from the germline V gene (reference sequence). The CDR3: CSATEGGEGYNEQYF. CDR3 nucleotides: TGCAGTGCTACCGAGGGAGGGGAGGGCTACAATGAGCAGTACTTC.

On this clonotype: Relative to the germline gene, one junction end is altered; a read error may explain this. The gene calls are TRBV29-1 and TRBJ2-6; weak D call: TRBD1 (6 bases). CDR1 and CDR2 from the germline V gene are SQVTM and ANQGSEA. This CDR3 has 15 residues. CDR3 in amino acids: CSVRQGNSRANVLTF. In DNA form, the CDR3 reads TGCAGCGTTCGGCAGGGGAACTCTAGGGCCAACGTCCTGACTTTC.

This clonotype was picked up one time. The chain recombines TRBV4-2 with TRBJ2-3, with D possibly matching TRBD2 (5 bases). Germline V CDR1 and CDR2: LGHNA, YNFKEQ. The germline V and J ends were trimmed by 1 base and 6 bases, with 11 bases remaining between them. This CDR3 has 14 residues. The CDR3 protein is CASSQALDWDTQYF. In DNA, the CDR3 is TGTGCCAGCAGCCAAGCACTAGATTGGGATACGCAGTATTTT.

This chain joins TRBV7-2 and TRBJ2-1; D gene unclear. Germline V gene sequence: CDR1 SGHTA, CDR2 FQGNSA. The CDR3 loop spans 16 amino acids. V lost 8 bases and J lost 6, with 23 bases in between. The CDR3 region is CASARKALGPPNEQFF. The CDR3, as DNA: TGTGCCAGCGCGCGAAAGGCCCTAGGACCGCCCAATGAGCAGTTCTTC.

CDR3 in amino acids: CASSLMGDPPFLFF. The CDR3 DNA follows: TGTGCCAGCAGCTTGATGGGAGACCCACCCTTTCTGTTCTTC. The rearrangement joins TRBV5-5 to TRBJ2-1; possibly TRBD2 for D (5 bases). The CDR3 runs 14 residues. Germline V gene lookup returns CDR1 SGHKS and CDR2 YYEKEE (reference sequence). Between the trimmed V and J ends, which lost 1 base and 15 bases, there was a span of 20 bases.

This clonotype was counted a few times. V usage is TRBV2 and J usage is TRBJ2-4; the match to TRBD1 covers 10 bases. With the DNA end fitting TRBJ2-7 better, the J assignment may be wrong. This CDR3 spans 15 amino acids. Germline V gene lookup returns CDR1 SNHLY and CDR2 FYNNEI. The chain's CDR3 is CASRRAGQGTYEQYF. CDR3 bases: TGTGCCAGCAGGAGGGCGGGACAGGGGACCTACGAGCAGTACTTC.

This rearrangement joins TRBV6-5 to TRBJ2-1; a weak D match, TRBD2 (6 bases). CDR1 is MNHEY, CDR2 SVGAGI, per germline. The CDR3 is made up of 15 amino acids. V was shortened by 0 bases and J by 9 bases, with 15 bases between the two germline ends. This chain's CDR3 is CASSYSISWDSEQFF. For the CDR3, the DNA is TGTGCCAGCAGTTACTCGATAAGTTGGGACTCTGAGCAGTTCTTC.

As to this clonotype: An end of the junction differs from the germline gene, which may be a read error. The chain couples TRBV25-1 to TRBJ2-1; no definite D call. Germline V gene data show CDR1 as MGHDK and CDR2 as SYGVNS. The CDR3 totals 11 residues. For the CDR3, the DNA is TGTGCCAGCAGTGATGGCAATGGGCAGTTCTTC. Translated: CASSDGNGQFF.

This chain connects TRBV25-1 to TRBJ2-5; D remains unclear. Looked up from germline, CDR1 is MGHDK and CDR2 is SYGVNS. V was shortened by 2 bases and J by 3 bases, with 10 bases between the two germline ends. The CDR3 runs to 14 residues. CDR3 in DNA: TGTGCCAGCAGTGAAGGGCTTCGGGAAGAGACCCAGTACTTC. As protein: CASSEGLREETQYF.

The CDR3, as DNA: TGTGCCAGCAGTTTCCTTGGGCCGACAGGGGGCGGCTATGGCTACACCTTC. Protein sequence: CASSFLGPTGGGYGYTF. V is TRBV12-3 or TRBV12-4 and J is TRBJ1-2; the match to TRBD1 covers 10 bases. V trimming: 3 bases; J trimming: 4 bases; junction bases outside the gene matches: 11. The CDR3 is 17 amino acids.

The chain has TRBV20-1 and TRBJ2-5, with D perhaps TRBD2 (7 bases). The CDR3 is 13 amino acids. V lost 5 bases to trimming and J lost 11 bases, with 21 bases between them. CDR1 and CDR2 (germline): DFQATT, SNEGSKA (reference sequence). Here the CDR3 reads CSAETSGGSEQYF. Here the CDR3 DNA reads TGCAGTGCTGAGACATCGGGGGGCAGTGAGCAGTACTTC.

The chain carries TRBV20-1 and TRBJ2-7; D may be TRBD2 (6 bases). Trimming cost V 0 bases and J 4 bases, with 16 bases left between them. Germline-derived CDR1 and CDR2 are DFQATT and SNEGSKA (reference sequence). The CDR3 sequence is 15 residues long. The CDR3 sequence is CSARDGGLSPYEQYF. The CDR3 bases are TGCAGTGCTAGAGATGGGGGACTGTCCCCTTACGAGCAGTACTTC.

V and J are TRBV7-8 and TRBJ2-1; 10 bases fit TRBD2. The DNA end favors TRBJ2-7, so the J call may be wrong. Germline CDR1 and CDR2: SGHVS and FQNEAQ. The CDR3 extends over 18 amino acids. This chain's CDR3 is CASSSSPGASGGYNEQYF. CDR3 DNA: TGTGCCAGCAGCTCATCCCCCGGGGCTAGCGGGGGCTACAATGAGCAGTACTTC.

This clonotype occurred a few times. The chain employs TRBV9 and TRBJ2-7; TRBD2 matches at 12 bases. The ends lost 4 bases at V and 2 bases at J; junction bases unmatched: 7. The CDR3 is 16 residues long. Germline lookup yields CDR1 SGDLS and CDR2 YYNGEE. CDR3: CASSPNLAGGAYEQYF. CDR3 coding DNA: TGTGCCAGCAGCCCTAACCTAGCGGGAGGGGCCTACGAGCAGTACTTC. Full variable domain (missing parts from reference TRBV9 and TRBJ2-7): DSGVTQTPKHLITATGQRVTLRCSPRSGDLSVYWYQQSLDQGLQFLIQYYNGEERAKGNILERFSAQQFPDLHSELNLSSLELGDSALYFCASSPNLAGGAYEQYFGPGTRLTVT.

V and J are TRBV7-9 and TRBJ2-5, with a tentative D call TRBD1 (6 bases). CDR1 is SEHNR, CDR2 FQNEAQ, per germline (reference sequence). The CDR3 extends over 16 amino acids. V was clipped by 2 bases and J by 4 bases, with 17 bases between them. Written as DNA, the CDR3 is TGTGCCAGCAGCTTATCAGGACAGAGGGACGGAGAGACCCAGTACTTC. Its protein product is CASSLSGQRDGETQYF.

This clonotype was seen once. The chain is built from TRBV7-9 and TRBJ2-1; 7 bases align to TRBD2. After removal of 11 bases from V and 9 bases from J, the junction contained 19 bases not matched to a gene. Germline V CDR1 and CDR2: SEHNR, FQNEAQ (reference sequence). The CDR3 is 15 amino acids. CDR3 region: CAVFLGLPLGGEQFF. In DNA form, the CDR3 reads TGTGCCGTGTTCTTGGGACTACCTTTGGGTGGTGAGCAGTTCTTC.

This chain connects TRBV6-2 or TRBV6-3 to TRBJ2-1, with D hard to call. The germline CDR1 and CDR2 sequences are MNHEY and SVGEGT. The germline V and J ends were trimmed by 2 bases and 7 bases, with 15 bases remaining between them. CDR3 size: 15 residues. CDR3 coding DNA: TGTGCCAGCAGTTACCCTGGCTATAATTCGAATGAGCAGTTCTTC. Translated, it gives CASSYPGYNSNEQFF.